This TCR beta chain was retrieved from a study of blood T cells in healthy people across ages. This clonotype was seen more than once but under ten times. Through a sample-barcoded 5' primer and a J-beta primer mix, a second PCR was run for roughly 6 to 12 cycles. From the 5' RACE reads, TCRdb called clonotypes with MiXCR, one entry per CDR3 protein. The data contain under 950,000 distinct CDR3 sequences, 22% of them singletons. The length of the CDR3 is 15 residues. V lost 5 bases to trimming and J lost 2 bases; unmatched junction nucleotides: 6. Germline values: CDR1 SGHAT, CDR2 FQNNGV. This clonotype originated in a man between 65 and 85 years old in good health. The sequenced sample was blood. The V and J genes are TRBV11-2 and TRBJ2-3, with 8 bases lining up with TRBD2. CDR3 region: CASSRLAPYTDTQYF. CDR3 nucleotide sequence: TGTGCCAGCAGCCGACTAGCGCCCTACACAGATACGCAGTATTTT.